A single T cell receptor beta chain is shown here with its context. Authors' processing steps: Scientists estimated how many nucleated cells there were by amplifying reference gene primers. Method: immunoSEQ multiplex PCR; TCRdb's copy keeps in-frame clones and lacks some. The V and J calls and clone size are taken from that table; D and trimming were inferred from the DNA. The table has 50,000 to 65,000 clones, more than 75% seen once. The sample belongs to a study of blood T cell repertoires in COVID-19. Across the whole study: There were acute and convalescent COVID-19 samples, and they came from the United States, Italy and Spain. PBMCs, B-cell-depleted T cells, or T cells were the source of the cDNA or gDNA that made up the material.

Germline CDR1 MNHNS, CDR2 SASEGT. The CDR3 is 17 residues long. With 2 bases removed from V and 0 bases from J, the gap between germline ends came to 14 bases. The sequence was collected from a man aged 65 to 79 with acute or convalescent COVID-19. The V gene is TRBV6-1, the J gene TRBJ2-1; maybe TRBD2 (5 bases). Sequenced sample: peripheral blood. The CDR3 nucleotides are TGTGCCAGCAGTGAAAGATCAAGCGGAGCCTCCTACAATGAGCAGTTCTTC. It yields the protein CASSERSSGASYNEQFF.